The next 27 T cell receptor beta chains were all read from a single sample in a study of HIV-infected patients and healthy controls. cDNA was made from 500 ng RNA using alpha and beta constant primers. Each of the alpha and beta chains got its own library through chain-specific third strand synthesis with indices. One entry per CDR3 protein results from TCRdb running MiXCR on the 5' RACE reads. The data show thousands of distinct CDR3 sequences, with approximately 5.3% seen just once and approximately 7.7% held by the top ten. The repertoire came from unfractionated whole blood and reflected all unsorted peripheral T cells. Sequenced: blood. Receptors originate from an adult in good health.

By its share, this clonotype is medium-sized. This chain's CDR3 is CASSWGQTEAFF. CDR3 nucleotides: TGCGCCAGCAGCTGGGGACAGACTGAAGCTTTCTTT. The chain combines TRBV5-1 with TRBJ1-1, with TRBD1 identical over 7 bases. The CDR3 runs 12 residues. Looked up from germline, CDR1 is SGHRS and CDR2 is YFSETQ. V was clipped by 3 bases and J by 5 bases; unmatched bases: 1.

In its sample, this clonotype was seen many times. The rearrangement links TRBV2 to TRBJ2-2; TRBD1 aligns across 7 bases. V lost 2 bases, J lost 0 bases, and 9 bases stayed unmatched. The CDR3 is 18 amino acids. CDR1 SNHLY and CDR2 FYNNEI come from the germline V gene. CDR3 sequence (DNA): TGTGCCAGCAGTGAAATGTATCATGGACAGGCGAACACCGGGGAGCTGTTTTTT. Amino acid sequence: CASSEMYHGQANTGELFF.

Relative to its sample, this clonotype is medium-sized. J is TRBJ2-5 and V is TRBV5-5; 7 bases align to TRBD2. V lost 0 bases, J lost 2 bases, and 7 bases stayed unmatched. This CDR3 has 16 amino acids. Germline loops: CDR1 SGHKS, CDR2 YYEKEE (reference sequence). The CDR3 spells CASSLVRDYLQETQYF. The CDR3 nucleotides are TGTGCCAGCAGCTTGGTCCGGGACTACTTACAAGAGACCCAGTACTTC.

This clonotype was recorded many times. This chain connects TRBV7-9 to TRBJ1-1; a weak D match, TRBD1 (6 bases). The ends were cut back, 3 bases at V and 1 base at J, with 9 bases in the middle. Germline CDR1 is SEHNR and CDR2 is FQNEAQ (reference sequence). This CDR3 is built from 14 residues. The CDR3 protein is CASSLGGPNTEAFF. CDR3 DNA: TGTGCCAGCAGCTTGGGGGGCCCGAACACTGAAGCTTTCTTT.

By proportion, this clonotype is medium-sized. V and J are TRBV13 and TRBJ1-4; D not certain. V was cut by 0 bases and J by 8 bases, with 7 bases left in between. This CDR3 is built from 13 residues. Germline V gene data show CDR1 as PRHDT and CDR2 as FYEKMQ (reference sequence). CDR3: CASSLGLEEKLFF. CDR3 coding DNA: TGTGCCAGCAGCTTAGGCCTTGAGGAAAAACTGTTTTTT.

This clonotype was picked up many times. The rearrangement uses TRBV24-1 and TRBJ2-1; D is ambiguous. The CDR3 extends over 14 amino acids. Germline V CDR1 and CDR2: KGHDR, SFDVKD. Trimming left V 5 bases short and J 8 bases short, with 15 bases between. CDR3: CATSARMGWDEQFF. CDR3 nucleotide sequence: TGTGCCACCAGTGCAAGAATGGGATGGGATGAGCAGTTCTTC.

This clonotype was picked up many times. The chain combines TRBV20-1 with TRBJ2-7, with D possibly TRBD1 on 6 matching bases. Germline V gives CDR1 DFQATT, CDR2 SNEGSKA (reference sequence). The CDR3 is made up of 14 amino acids. The germline V and J ends were trimmed by 3 bases and 6 bases, with 18 bases remaining between them. The CDR3 nucleotides are TGCAGTGCTAGGACATTGACAGGTTCGGGCGAGCAGTACTTC. As protein: CSARTLTGSGEQYF.

This clonotype qualifies as medium-sized. The chain carries TRBV7-6 and TRBJ2-7, with 7 positions matching TRBD1. The CDR3 runs to 15 residues. Unmatched junction bases numbered 9, after V lost 5 bases and J lost 2 bases. CDR1 and CDR2 from the germline V gene are SGHVS and FNYEAQ. CDR3 sequence reads: CASSLGGQVAYEQYF. The CDR3 DNA sequence: TGTGCCAGCAGCCTAGGCGGACAGGTTGCCTACGAGCAGTACTTC.

This clonotype occurred many times. The gene calls are TRBV6-6 and TRBJ1-2; tentative D call: TRBD1 (6 bases). CDR3 length: 13 residues. Looked up from germline, CDR1 is MNHNY and CDR2 is SVGAGI (reference sequence). The V end lost 10 bases, the J end lost 8 bases, and 20 bases lay between the germline ends. The CDR3 here is CAISGASAYGYTF. The CDR3 bases are TGTGCCATCTCAGGGGCATCGGCCTACGGCTACACCTTC.

This clonotype occurred many times. The chain links TRBV5-1 to TRBJ2-1; no definite D call. The germline CDR1 and CDR2 sequences are SGHRS and YFSETQ. The CDR3 runs 12 residues. Trimming shortened V by 1 base and J by 8 bases, and 7 bases separated the two germline ends. Here the CDR3 reads CASSLSAHEQFF. The CDR3, as DNA: TGCGCCAGCAGCTTGTCCGCCCATGAGCAGTTCTTC.

By share of the sample, this clonotype is medium-sized. CDR3 amino acids: CASRRDDRLIEQFF. In DNA form, the CDR3 reads TGTGCCAGCAGAAGGGACGACAGGCTAATCGAGCAGTTCTTC. This rearrangement joins TRBV6-5 to TRBJ2-1; TRBD1 might be the D (6 bases). Trimming took 6 bases from V and 10 from J, leaving 19 bases between them. The CDR3 sequence is 14 residues long. Germline assignment: CDR1 MNHEY and CDR2 SVGAGI.

This clonotype appeared many times. The chain uses TRBV28 and TRBJ2-7, with D tentatively TRBD1 (5 bases). The germline CDR1 and CDR2 sequences are MDHEN and SYDVKM. This CDR3 region has 16 residues. The ends were cut back, 4 bases at V and 2 bases at J, with 18 bases in the middle. CDR3 in amino acids: CASSSRWGRGTYEQYF. In DNA, the CDR3 is TGTGCCAGCAGTTCCAGGTGGGGCCGAGGCACCTACGAGCAGTACTTC.

By share, this clonotype counts as medium-sized (0.01 to 0.1%). This chain links TRBV4-2 with TRBJ1-4; tentatively, D is TRBD1 (6 bases). Trimming cost V 0 bases and J 5 bases, with 16 bases left between them. The germline gives CDR1 LGHNA, CDR2 YNFKEQ. This CDR3 comprises 17 residues. Here the CDR3 reads CASSQDGARGTNEKLFF. In DNA, the CDR3 is TGTGCCAGCAGCCAAGATGGAGCAAGGGGGACCAATGAAAAACTGTTTTTT.

This chain connects TRBV7-2 to TRBJ2-3, with D possibly being TRBD2 (5 bases). This CDR3 has 14 residues. Germline loops: CDR1 SGHTA, CDR2 FQGNSA. V dropped 0 bases and J dropped 4 bases, with 8 bases sitting between them. DNA of the CDR3: TGTGCCAGCAGCTTAGCGGCCGGGGCAGATACGCAGTATTTT. Protein: CASSLAAGADTQYF.

In its sample, this clonotype ranks as medium-sized. The J gene is TRBJ1-4, the V gene TRBV7-9; TRBD1 matches 11 bases. Looked up from germline, CDR1 is SEHNR and CDR2 is FQNEAQ (reference sequence). V dropped 5 bases and J dropped 8; count of bases not matched to a gene: 4. The CDR3 extends over 14 amino acids. The CDR3 coding sequence is TGTGCCAGCAGCCGATGGGACAGGGGGGAAAAACTGTTTTTT. This sequence encodes CASSRWDRGEKLFF.

By sample fraction, this clonotype is medium-sized (0.01 to 0.1%). This chain connects TRBV11-1 to TRBJ1-1, with TRBD1 identical over 9 bases. The germline V gene has CDR1 SGHAT and CDR2 FQDESV (reference sequence). The CDR3 totals 15 residues. The V and J ends lost 4 bases and 5 bases, in that order; junction bases with no gene match: 8. CDR3 nucleotide sequence: TGTGCCAGCAGCTCTAAGGGACAGGGAAGAACTGAAGCTTTCTTT. Translating gives CASSSKGQGRTEAFF.

This clonotype appeared many times. The chain combines TRBV4-1 with TRBJ2-3; no definite D call. The germline V and J ends were trimmed by 4 bases and 0 bases, with 17 bases remaining between them. The CDR3 runs to 17 residues. The germline V gene has CDR1 MGHRA and CDR2 YSYEKL. The CDR3 spells CASSRSRTVPSTDTQYF. In DNA form, the CDR3 reads TGCGCCAGCAGCCGCTCCCGGACCGTACCTAGCACAGATACGCAGTATTTT.

This clonotype was seen at least ten times. The V call is TRBV7-2, the J call TRBJ2-7; TRBD2 agrees at 9 bases. Germline CDR1 SGHTA, CDR2 FQGNSA. Trimming took 5 bases from V and 2 from J; bases not matched to a gene: 7. The CDR3 consists of 15 residues. The chain's CDR3 is CASSAGSGGTYEQYF. Written as DNA, the CDR3 is TGTGCCAGCAGCGCCGGTAGCGGGGGAACCTACGAGCAGTACTTC.

This clonotype is categorized as medium-sized. The CDR3 DNA is TGTGCCAGCAGCTTAGGAGGGTTCTCTGGAAACACCATATATTTT. Its translation: CASSLGGFSGNTIYF. The V call is TRBV7-2, the J call TRBJ1-3, with D unresolved. This CDR3 has 15 residues. In germline, CDR1 is SGHTA, CDR2 FQGNSA. V shed 1 base and J shed 0 bases, with 7 bases lying between them.

The V gene is TRBV7-8, the J gene TRBJ2-3, with TRBD2 matching 8 bases. The CDR3 has 15 amino acids. The germline CDR1 and CDR2 sequences are SGHVS and FQNEAQ. V lost 1 base to trimming and J lost 10 bases; unmatched junction nucleotides: 10. The DNA for the CDR3 is TGTGCCAGCAGCTTAGAGAGGGGCGGGGGGCTTCCGCAGTATTTT. This encodes CASSLERGGGLPQYF. Variable domain in full (rest from reference TRBV7-8 and TRBJ2-3): GAGVSQSPRYKVAKRGQDVALRCDPISGHVSLFWYQQALGQGPEFLTYFQNEAQLDKSGLPSDRFFAERPEGSVSTLKIQRTQQEDSAVYLCASSLERGGGLPQYFGPGTRLTVL.

By share of the sample, this clonotype is medium-sized. The rearrangement joins TRBV30 to TRBJ2-1; D might be TRBD1 (5 bases). Per germline, CDR1 GTSNPN and CDR2 SVGIG (reference sequence). The CDR3 loop spans 15 amino acids. The germline V and J ends were trimmed by 1 base and 0 bases, with 10 bases remaining between them. CDR3 loop: CAWSESGISYNEQFF. The CDR3 nucleotides are TGTGCCTGGAGTGAATCAGGGATCTCCTACAATGAGCAGTTCTTC.

This clonotype occurred many times. This rearrangement joins TRBV2 to TRBJ2-5; D gene ambiguous. V lost 6 bases, J lost 2 bases, and 10 bases lay in between. The germline V gene has CDR1 SNHLY and CDR2 FYNNEI. The CDR3 runs 13 residues. The CDR3 sequence: CASSYGPQETQYF. DNA for the CDR3: TGTGCCAGCAGCTACGGACCGCAAGAGACCCAGTACTTC.

V and J are TRBV7-2 and TRBJ2-5; D is unresolved. The CDR3 runs 11 residues. Germline V lookup: CDR1 SGHTA, CDR2 FQGNSA. Trimming took 5 bases from V and 1 from J, leaving 2 bases between them. The CDR3 nucleotides read TGTGCCAGCAGCCCCCAAGAGACCCAGTACTTC. Encoded protein: CASSPQETQYF.

By proportion, this clonotype is medium-sized (0.01 to 0.1%). The chain uses TRBV28 and TRBJ2-5; D is possibly TRBD1 or TRBD2 (6 bases each). The CDR3 totals 16 residues. V was clipped by 6 bases and J by 5 bases, with 22 bases between them. From germline, CDR1 is MDHEN and CDR2 SYDVKM. The CDR3 is CASSPPWGAGDETQYF. CDR3 bases: TGTGCCAGCAGCCCCCCGTGGGGGGCAGGAGATGAGACCCAGTACTTC. Variable domain in full (rest from reference TRBV28 and TRBJ2-5): DVKVTQSSRYLVKRTGEKVFLECVQDMDHENMFWYRQDPGLGLRLIYFSYDVKMKEKGDIPEGYSVSREKKERFSLILESASTNQTSMYLCASSPPWGAGDETQYFGPGTRLLVL.

This clonotype was observed a few times. The chain carries TRBV30 and TRBJ1-1; unclear D gene. The CDR3 totals 14 residues. Germline loops: CDR1 GTSNPN, CDR2 SVGIG (reference sequence). V lost 5 bases and J lost 0, with 13 bases in between. CDR3 residues: CAWGTLGLNTEAFF. For the CDR3, the DNA is TGTGCCTGGGGCACCCTAGGACTGAACACTGAAGCTTTCTTT. Based on the CDR3 plus reference TRBV30 and TRBJ1-1, the full variable domain is SQTIHQWPATLVQPVGSPLSLECTVEGTSNPNLYWYRQAAGRGLQLLFYSVGIGQISSEVPQNLSASRPQDRQFILSSKKLLLSDSGFYLCAWGTLGLNTEAFFGQGTRLTVV.

In its sample, this clonotype was seen once. A much larger clone differs by one base, so this may be a read error. This rearrangement joins TRBV10-3 to TRBJ1-1; perhaps TRBD1 as D (5 bases). Germline assignment: CDR1 ENHRY and CDR2 SYGVKD. There are 13 residues in the CDR3. CDR3 nucleotide sequence: TGTGCCATCATGCAGGGTGGCCACACTGAAGTTTTCTTT. This translates into CAIMQGGHTEVFF.

The sample holds many counts of this clonotype. This sequence joins TRBV20-1 and TRBJ2-7; weak D call: TRBD1 (6 bases). V was clipped by 2 bases and J by 2 bases, with 13 bases between them. Looked up from germline, CDR1 is DFQATT and CDR2 is SNEGSKA (reference sequence). The CDR3 runs to 14 residues. Here the CDR3 reads CSARRQGNPYEQYF. For the CDR3, the DNA is TGCAGTGCTAGACGGCAGGGGAATCCCTACGAGCAGTACTTC.